This T cell receptor (beta chain) was captured by sequencing in a study of cytomegalovirus exposure and HLA in healthy donors. This table comes from immunoSEQ multiplex PCR, and its TCRdb copy is limited to in-frame clones, with some not included. The repertoire consists of about 43,000 clones, with roughly 92% occurring once and the leading ten covering approximately 5.9%. A note on this clone: Its target is unknown.

Regarding the study as a whole: Researchers catalogued some 160 TCR beta chains as cytomegalovirus-associated.

The receptor was isolated from a man aged 18 to 30 in good health and CMV-seronegative. The sequencing input was PBMCs.

The CDR3 region has the DNA TGTGCCAGTAGTATGGGGCTAGCGGGGATCACAGATACGCAGTATTTT. Protein product: CASSMGLAGITDTQYF. This sequence joins TRBV19 and TRBJ2-3; TRBD2 matches at 9 bases. The junction had 6 bases not matched to a gene; V was cut back by 3 bases and J by 2 bases. The CDR3 is 16 amino acids. Per germline, CDR1 LNHDA and CDR2 SQIVND (reference sequence).